These 23 T cell receptor beta chains were all obtained from the same sample, sequenced in a study of T cell changes during pregnancy in multiple sclerosis. Only in-frame clones appear in the TCRdb table, and some are missing; sequencing was by immunoSEQ multiplex PCR. Of around 72,000 clones in the sample, 90% to 95% were seen once. The sample consisted of peripheral blood, taken in the third trimester of pregnancy. The origin of the receptors is a female donor in good health, enrolled as a control in a pregnancy study.

The chain combines TRBV9 with TRBJ2-3; 10 positions agree with TRBD1. Germline V gene data show CDR1 as SGDLS and CDR2 as YYNGEE. CDR3 length: 15 amino acids. V trimming: 0 bases; J trimming: 7 bases; junction bases outside the gene matches: 5. CDR3 nucleotides: TGTGCCAGCAGCGTAGTAACGACAGGGGGCAATACGCAGTATTTT. Its protein product is CASSVVTTGGNTQYF. The variable domain in full, completed from reference TRBV9 and TRBJ2-3, reads DSGVTQTPKHLITATGQRVTLRCSPRSGDLSVYWYQQSLDQGLQFLIQYYNGEERAKGNILERFSAQQFPDLHSELNLSSLELGDSALYFCASSVVTTGGNTQYFGPGTRLTVL.

The chain recombines TRBV4-2 with TRBJ2-3; 9 bases fit TRBD2. Germline values: CDR1 LGHNA, CDR2 YNFKEQ. The CDR3 runs 16 residues. With 0 bases clipped from V and 0 bases from J, the junction kept 1 base outside the gene matches. In DNA, the CDR3 is TGTGCCAGCAGCCAAGAGCGGGGGGGGAGCACAGATACGCAGTATTTT. Translated: CASSQERGGSTDTQYF.

The chain combines TRBV4-3 with TRBJ2-2, with D tentatively TRBD2 (6 bases). The CDR3 is 15 amino acids. Germline-derived CDR1 and CDR2 are LGHNA and YSLEER. V was trimmed by 4 bases and J by 3 bases, leaving 12 bases between them. As DNA, the CDR3 is TGCGCCAGCAGCCCCTCGGCGGGATACACCGGGGAGCTGTTTTTT. Its protein is CASSPSAGYTGELFF.

CDR3 sequence reads: CASSPGGSGVWHEQFF. In DNA form, the CDR3 reads TGTGCCAGCAGCCCGGGCGGTAGCGGGGTCTGGCATGAGCAGTTCTTC. The rearrangement links TRBV7-9 to TRBJ2-1; TRBD2 agrees at 8 bases. V shed 5 bases and J 8 bases; nucleotides not matched to a gene: 14. Germline CDR1 and CDR2: SEHNR and FQNEAQ (reference sequence). The CDR3 has 16 residues.

J is TRBJ2-7 and V is TRBV19; 8 positions agree with TRBD1. The CDR3 sequence is 14 residues long. Per the germline V gene, CDR1 is LNHDA and CDR2 is SQIVND (reference sequence). Losses at the gene ends were 5 bases for V and 3 bases for J; bases not matched to a gene: 6. Here the CDR3 reads CASSRLDRGYEQYF. The CDR3 nucleotides read TGTGCCAGTAGTCGCCTCGACAGGGGCTACGAGCAGTACTTC. Supplemented by reference TRBV19 and TRBJ2-7, the full variable domain reads DGGITQSPKYLFRKEGQNVTLSCEQNLNHDAMYWYRQDPGQGLRLIYYSQIVNDFQKGDIAEGYSVSREKKESFPLTVTSAQKNPTAFYLCASSRLDRGYEQYFGPGTRLTVT.

CDR3 nucleotide sequence: TGTGCCAGCACCCGGGGTGTAGGGAGTATAGGGGAGCTGTTTTTT. Translation gives CASTRGVGSIGELFF. This chain uses TRBV6-5 with TRBJ2-2; perhaps TRBD2 as D (5 bases). From germline, CDR1 is MNHEY and CDR2 SVGAGI. The CDR3 extends over 15 amino acids. The germline V and J ends were trimmed by 7 bases and 8 bases, with 20 bases remaining between them.

The genes are TRBV5-8 and TRBJ2-1; the match to TRBD2 covers 11 bases. Germline CDR1 reads SGHTS; CDR2 reads YDEGEE. The CDR3 is 15 residues long. J was trimmed by 6 bases and V by 4 bases; bases with no gene match: 6. The CDR3 coding sequence is TGTGCCAGCAGCCTGGGACTAGCGGAGGTCAATGAGCAGTTCTTC. Protein product: CASSLGLAEVNEQFF.

The gene calls are TRBV6-4 and TRBJ1-6; D not certain. Trimming stripped 2 bases from V and 10 bases from J, with 15 bases between. This CDR3 is built from 15 residues. Per the germline V gene, CDR1 is MRHNA and CDR2 is SNTAGT. CDR3 DNA: TGTGCCAGCAGTGACCGGGAGTTGGGAATCTCACCCCTCCACTTT. As protein: CASSDRELGISPLHF.

CDR3 loop: CASSEYRGPTSPNILAKNIQYF. CDR3 nucleotides: TGCGCCAGCAGTGAGTACAGGGGGCCTACGTCCCCTAACATACTAGCCAAAAACATTCAGTACTTC. The V and J genes are TRBV10-1 and TRBJ2-4, with TRBD1 matching over 9 bases. After removal of 1 base from V and 0 bases from J, the junction contained 19 bases not matched to a gene. The CDR3 runs to 22 residues. Germline lookup yields CDR1 WNHNN and CDR2 SYGVQD (reference sequence).

The V gene is TRBV9, the J gene TRBJ2-3; 7 nucleotides agree with TRBD1. Germline CDR1 is SGDLS and CDR2 is YYNGEE. J gave up 1 base and V 3 bases, and 8 bases lay outside the gene matches. The CDR3 contains 16 residues. The CDR3 loop is CASSERGRAGTDTQYF. The CDR3 DNA reads TGTGCCAGCAGCGAGAGGGGGCGGGCCGGCACAGATACGCAGTATTTT.

The gene calls are TRBV28 and TRBJ2-7; D ambiguous. The germline V and J ends were trimmed by 8 bases and 4 bases, with 6 bases remaining between them. There are 10 residues in the CDR3. Germline-derived CDR1 and CDR2 are MDHEN and SYDVKM. The CDR3 reads CASGNYEQYF. The DNA of the CDR3 is TGTGCCAGCGGCAATTACGAGCAGTACTTC.

This chain uses TRBV6-1 with TRBJ2-2; 8 bases are a match to TRBD1. There are 13 residues in the CDR3. Germline V CDR1 and CDR2: MNHNS, SASEGT. V shed 10 bases and J 5 bases; nucleotides not matched to a gene: 6. The chain's CDR3 is CAIRTGRTGELFF. CDR3 sequence (DNA): TGTGCCATACGGACAGGGAGAACCGGGGAGCTGTTTTTT.

This clone was recorded a few times. The gene calls are TRBV7-6 and TRBJ1-2, with a weak D call TRBD1 (6 bases). The CDR3 loop spans 18 amino acids. Germline CDR1 and CDR2: SGHVS and FNYEAQ. The V end was cut by 5 bases, the J end by 4 bases, with 26 bases between. The CDR3 protein is CASSMLQGAVTSGYGYTF. DNA for the CDR3: TGTGCCAGCAGCATGTTACAGGGAGCTGTCACATCGGGCTATGGCTACACCTTC.

The V gene is TRBV11-3, the J gene TRBJ1-5; 9 bases are a match to TRBD1. The CDR3 totals 17 residues. J lost 5 bases, V lost 4 bases, and 12 bases had no gene match. CDR1 and CDR2 from the germline V gene are SGHNT and YENEEA. DNA of the CDR3: TGTGCCAGCAGCTGGCGTCCCGGGACAGGGTCGCATCAGCCCCAGCATTTT. Protein sequence: CASSWRPGTGSHQPQHF.

The rearrangement joins TRBV18 to TRBJ1-4; tentative D call: TRBD1 (6 bases). CDR1 is KGHSH and CDR2 is LQKENI in the germline V gene. The CDR3 is 14 residues long. V was pared by 5 bases and J by 4 bases, with 11 bases between. The CDR3 region has the DNA TGTGCCAGCTCAGGGGACAAGGGTAATGAAAAACTGTTTTTT. Residues: CASSGDKGNEKLFF.

The chain uses TRBV5-1 and TRBJ2-1; D is ambiguous. The germline CDR1 and CDR2 sequences are SGHRS and YFSETQ. V was pared by 5 bases and J by 4 bases, with 10 bases between. CDR3 length: 13 amino acids. The CDR3 nucleotides read TGCGCCAGCAGGAGTGGAGATTACAATGAGCAGTTCTTC. Encoded protein: CASRSGDYNEQFF.

V usage is TRBV7-2 and J usage is TRBJ2-1; 9 bases fit TRBD1. CDR1 is SGHTA, CDR2 FQGNSA, per germline. This CDR3 spans 15 amino acids. Unmatched junction bases numbered 2, after V lost 4 bases and J lost 1 base. CDR3 coding DNA: TGTGCCAGCAGCTCGGACAGGGGTTCCTACAATGAGCAGTTCTTC. It encodes CASSSDRGSYNEQFF.

The chain employs TRBV6-1 and TRBJ1-5; possibly TRBD1 for D (5 bases). The V end was cut by 6 bases, the J end by 7 bases, with 16 bases between. This CDR3 is 14 amino acids long. Germline V gene sequence: CDR1 MNHNS, CDR2 SASEGT. CDR3 amino acids: CASSHGGIQQPQHF. As DNA, the CDR3 is TGTGCCAGCAGCCATGGGGGGATCCAGCAGCCCCAGCATTTT.

The chain is built from TRBV4-1 and TRBJ2-1; a weak D match, TRBD2 (5 bases). The CDR3 runs 16 residues. Germline CDR1 MGHRA, CDR2 YSYEKL. Trimming removed 2 bases from V and 8 bases from J, with 19 bases in between. The CDR3 DNA reads TGCGCCAGCAGCCAACTGAAATATTTCGGGGTCGATGAGCAGTTCTTC. It yields the protein CASSQLKYFGVDEQFF.

The rearrangement uses TRBV21-1 and TRBJ2-3; TRBD1 reflects the table's D call only, with no check against the DNA. TRBV21-1 is deemed a pseudogene. This CDR3 is 16 amino acids long. This CDR3 is CASSKVASLFTDTQYF. The CDR3 DNA reads TGTGCCAGCAGCAAGGTGGCTTCTCTTTTCACAGATACGCAGTATTTT.

The rearrangement uses TRBV5-8 and TRBJ2-7; 11 nucleotides line up with TRBD1. The CDR3 consists of 14 residues. The junction had 3 bases not matched to a gene; V was cut back by 4 bases and J by 3 bases. Germline V gene lookup returns CDR1 SGHTS and CDR2 YDEGEE. CDR3 nucleotide sequence: TGTGCCAGCAGCATGGGACAGGGGGTCTACGAGCAGTACTTC. It yields the protein CASSMGQGVYEQYF.

The chain couples TRBV28 to TRBJ2-3, with TRBD2 matching over 7 bases. Germline V gene sequence: CDR1 MDHEN, CDR2 SYDVKM. The CDR3 covers 15 residues. Unmatched junction bases numbered 9, after V lost 4 bases and J lost 5 bases. CDR3 in DNA: TGTGCCAGCAGTTCCCCGGCGGGAGAAGGAGATACGCAGTATTTT. Its protein is CASSSPAGEGDTQYF.

This clone was observed a single time. J is TRBJ2-3 and V is TRBV5-1; 11 bases align to TRBD1. The trim removed 4 bases at V and 2 bases at J, leaving 3 bases unmatched. In germline, CDR1 is SGHRS, CDR2 YFSETQ. There are 15 residues in the CDR3. CDR3 loop: CASSPGQGVTDTQYF. The CDR3 nucleotides read TGCGCCAGCAGCCCGGGACAGGGGGTCACAGATACGCAGTATTTT.